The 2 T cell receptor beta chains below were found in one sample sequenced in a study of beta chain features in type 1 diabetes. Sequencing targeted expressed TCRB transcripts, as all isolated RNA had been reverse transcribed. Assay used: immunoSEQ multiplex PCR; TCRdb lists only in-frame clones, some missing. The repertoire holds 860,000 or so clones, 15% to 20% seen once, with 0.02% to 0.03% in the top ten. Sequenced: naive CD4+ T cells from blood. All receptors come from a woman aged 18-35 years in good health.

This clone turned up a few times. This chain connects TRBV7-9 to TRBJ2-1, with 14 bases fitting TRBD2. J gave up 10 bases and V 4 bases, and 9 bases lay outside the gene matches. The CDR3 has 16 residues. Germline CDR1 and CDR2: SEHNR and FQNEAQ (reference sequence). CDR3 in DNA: TGTGCCAGCAGCTCCGCCGGGACTAGCGGGAGTAACGAGCAGTTCTTC. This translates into CASSSAGTSGSNEQFF.

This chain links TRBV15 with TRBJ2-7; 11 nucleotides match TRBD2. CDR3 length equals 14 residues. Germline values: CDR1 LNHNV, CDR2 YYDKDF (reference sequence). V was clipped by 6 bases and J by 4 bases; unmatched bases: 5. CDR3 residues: CATSDASGRYEQYF. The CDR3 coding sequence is TGTGCCACCAGTGACGCTAGCGGGAGGTACGAGCAGTACTTC.